Reported below is one T cell receptor beta chain. What it binds is not known. This sample is part of a study of cytomegalovirus exposure and HLA in healthy donors. About the research overall: Researchers previously reported finding fewer than 140 million unique TCR beta sequences from roughly 180 million T cells.

Study observations and caveats: A prior analysis recorded that most TCR beta V segments were productive about 87% or about 30% of the time. There were several of the most significant clusters that appeared linked to common viral pathogens in a later analysis.

Primers: 60 Vbeta forward and 13 Jbeta reverse. TCRdb keeps only in-frame clones here, not all; method: immunoSEQ multiplex PCR. This sample contains around 26,000 clones. CDR1 GTSNPN and CDR2 SVGIG come from the germline V gene (reference sequence). V dropped 0 bases and J dropped 3 bases, with 14 bases sitting between them. The CDR3 is 16 amino acids. The chain has TRBV30 and TRBJ1-4, with a tentative D call TRBD1 (5 bases). Sequencing was performed on PBMCs. This receptor was obtained from a male donor in good health and CMV-seropositive. CDR3 loop: CAWSVVRVQANEKLFF. The CDR3 bases are TGTGCCTGGAGTGTTGTCAGGGTTCAGGCTAATGAAAAACTGTTTTTT.